This TCR beta chain comes out of a study of CD8 T cells in Susac syndrome. Looked up from germline, CDR1 is SGHTA and CDR2 is FQGTGA. The ends were cut back, 4 bases at V and 7 bases at J, with 8 bases in the middle. The length of the CDR3 is 11 residues. Purification of the CD8+ and CD4+ T cells relied on negative isolation, and TEMRA cells underwent FACS enrichment. Random-hexamer reverse transcription was applied to about 0.45 to 1 ug RNA. An immunoSEQ multiplex PCR amplified TCR beta CDR3 over 54 Vbeta and 13 Jbeta. TCRdb reprocessed the immunoSEQ multiplex PCR reads with MiXCR, giving one entry per CDR3 protein. The sample records 75,000 to 100,000 distinct CDR3 sequences, 90% to 95% being singletons.

This TCR derives from a human donor with Susac syndrome. The V and J genes are TRBV7-3 and TRBJ2-7; D is possibly TRBD2 (5 bases). The sequencing input was CD8+ T cells from PBMCs. CDR3 bases: TGTGCCAGCAGCTCGGGCGGGGAGCAGTACTTC. This codes for CASSSGGEQYF.